Listed below are T cell receptor beta chains from one sample, sequenced in a study of cytomegalovirus exposure and HLA in healthy donors. Clones were sequenced by immunoSEQ multiplex PCR, and TCRdb holds only the in-frame ones, with some missing. The sample lists 150,000 to 200,000 clones, about 76% occurring once. Material: PBMCs. These receptors were collected from a male donor in good health and CMV-seropositive. Each CDR3 is given with its conserved first and last residue. The D gene is left open where the match is weak. The size field is filled for only some rows; it gives once, few, many or a size class.

j_call | clone_size | v_call | d_call | cdr3_length | cdr3_nt | cdr3_aa
TRBJ2-7 | - | TRBV5-4 | - | 14 | TGTGCCAGCAACGATGTGGGCACACAATACGAGCAGTACTTC | CASNDVGTQYEQYF
TRBJ1-2 | - | TRBV19 | TRBD1 | 16 | TGTGCCAGTAGTATTTTCAGGACAGGAGCTACTTATGGCTACACCTTC | CASSIFRTGATYGYTF
TRBJ1-3 | - | TRBV19 | - | 14 | TGTGCCAGTCGAAGGACAAATAGCGGAAACACCATATATTTT | CASRRTNSGNTIYF
TRBJ2-1 | once | TRBV4-3 | - | 11 | TGCGCCAGCAGCCAATCGGATGAGCAGTTCTTC | CASSQSDEQFF
TRBJ1-1 | - | TRBV6-1 | TRBD1 | 13 | TGTGCCACCGGGAGACAGGGGGCCACTGAAGCTTTCTTT | CATGRQGATEAFF
TRBJ1-1 | - | TRBV6-6 | - | 14 | TGTGCCAGCACTTTCGGGAGATTCGAAACTGAAGCTTTCTTT | CASTFGRFETEAFF
TRBJ1-2 | - | TRBV7-2 | - | 11 | TGTGCCACCAGGCGGGAGTATGGCTACACCTTC | CATRREYGYTF
TRBJ1-4 | - | TRBV6-5 | - | 15 | TGTGCCAGCAGGGCCCGCAGGGCCCTTAATGAAAAACTGTTTTTT | CASRARRALNEKLFF
TRBJ2-3 | - | TRBV10-3 | TRBD1 | 14 | TGTGCCATCAGTGGGGGACAGGGGCTAGATACGCAGTATTTT | CAISGGQGLDTQYF
TRBJ1-5 | - | TRBV5-4 | TRBD1 | 17 | TGTGCCAGCAGCCAAGAAGGCCGGGACAGTGGCAATCAGCCCCAGCATTTT | CASSQEGRDSGNQPQHF
TRBJ1-3 | once | TRBV19 | - | 12 | TGTGCCAGTAGTGGCGGCGCGAACACCATATATTTT | CASSGGANTIYF
TRBJ2-1 | - | TRBV5-1 | - | 15 | TGCGCCAGCACCCATGGGACTCAGGGCGGTAGGGAGCAGTTCTTC | CASTHGTQGGREQFF
TRBJ1-6 | - | TRBV4-3 | - | 15 | TGCGCCAGCAGCCAAGAAGCACAGATCAATTCACCCCTCCACTTT | CASSQEAQINSPLHF
TRBJ2-5 | once | TRBV14 | TRBD1 | 14 | TGTGCCAGCAGCCGCAACAGGGGCCAAGAGACCCAGTACTTC | CASSRNRGQETQYF
TRBJ1-1 | - | TRBV7-9 | - | 13 | TGTTCCAGCAGCATCGCGGAGAACACTGAAGCTTTCTTT | CSSSIAENTEAFF
TRBJ2-5 | - | TRBV9 | - | 15 | TGTGCCAGCAGCGCTGGAGGGGGCCACCAAGAGACCCAGTACTTC | CASSAGGGHQETQYF
TRBJ2-1 | - | TRBV7-9 | - | 12 | TGTGCCAGCAGCCCGCGGAAGTATGAGCAGTTCTTC | CASSPRKYEQFF
TRBJ2-2 | - | TRBV30 | TRBD2 | 15 | TGTGCCTGGAGTAGGGGAGGGGCCAACACCGGGGAGCTGTTTTTT | CAWSRGGANTGELFF
TRBJ2-6 | - | TRBV19 | - | 14 | TGTGCCAGTAGTCCGGGGGCTGGGGCCAACGTCCTGACTTTC | CASSPGAGANVLTF
TRBJ2-1 | - | TRBV4-3 | TRBD2 | 14 | TGCGCCAGCAGCCAAGAGAGGGCCGGGAGGGGGATGTTCTTC | CASSQERAGRGMFF
TRBJ1-1 | - | TRBV27 | TRBD1 | 16 | TGTGCCAGCAGTCTAACCGCTGAGGGGGCGAACACTGAAGCTTTCTTT | CASSLTAEGANTEAFF
TRBJ1-2 | once | TRBV6-5 | - | 14 | TGTGCCAGCCGCGCACAGGGTTATAGCTATGGCTACACCTTC | CASRAQGYSYGYTF